What follows are 26 T cell receptor beta chains derived from one specimen sequenced in a study of beta chain features in type 1 diabetes. Regarding the study as a whole: For Type 1 diabetes patients, all four CD4+ subsets carried TCRB CDR3s that were moderately but significantly shorter.

No cognate antigen is known for these TCRs. Since all of the isolated RNA was reverse transcribed, expressed TCRB transcripts were what got sequenced. Assay: immunoSEQ multiplex PCR; the TCRdb copy retains only in-frame clones and omits some. The data show over 150,000 clones, with 10% seen just once and approximately 0.5% held by the top ten. The specimen sequenced was central memory CD4+ T cells from blood. Receptors were obtained from a young man with type 1 diabetes.

The chain uses TRBV28 and TRBJ2-5; 9 nucleotides match TRBD2. The CDR3 is 13 residues long. CDR1 MDHEN and CDR2 SYDVKM come from the germline V gene. The trim removed 6 bases at V and 1 base at J, leaving 0 bases unmatched. The CDR3 nucleotides are TGTGCCAGCAGGACTAGCGGCCAAGAGACCCAGTACTTC. It codes for CASRTSGQETQYF.

A few counts support this clone. The chain uses TRBV28 and TRBJ2-7, with TRBD2 as a possible D gene (6 bases). CDR3 length: 13 amino acids. Germline V CDR1 and CDR2: MDHEN, SYDVKM. V was clipped by 8 bases and J by 0 bases, with 11 bases between them. CDR3 protein: CASFGGSSYEQYF. CDR3 DNA: TGTGCCAGCTTTGGGGGGAGCTCCTACGAGCAGTACTTC.

The chain joins TRBV18 to TRBJ2-3; 8 bases line up with TRBD2. The CDR3 totals 18 residues. V trimming: 4 bases; J trimming: 0 bases; junction bases outside the gene matches: 12. Germline CDR1 is KGHSH and CDR2 is LQKENI. The CDR3 sequence: CASSLSPMASGSTDTQYF. The CDR3 bases are TGTGCCAGCTCACTTAGCCCCATGGCTAGCGGGAGCACAGATACGCAGTATTTT.

The V and J genes are TRBV2 and TRBJ2-7; TRBD1 matches 8 bases. The ends lost 7 bases at V and 3 bases at J; junction bases unmatched: 11. Germline V gene sequence: CDR1 SNHLY, CDR2 FYNNEI. CDR3 size: 15 residues. Here the CDR3 reads CASILGWTGIYEQYF. The DNA for the CDR3 is TGTGCCAGCATTCTAGGTTGGACAGGGATCTACGAGCAGTACTTC.

The CDR3 region has the DNA TGCAGCGCTTCCCGGGACACAGGGACCCAGTACTTC. Translating gives CSASRDTGTQYF. The chain is built from TRBV29-1 and TRBJ2-5; D is perhaps TRBD1 (6 bases). The CDR3 runs 12 residues. Per germline, CDR1 SQVTM and CDR2 ANQGSEA. With 7 bases removed from V and 7 bases from J, the gap between germline ends came to 16 bases.

DNA for the CDR3: TGTGCCAGCAGCTCGGGACTAGCGTCGGGGGATACGCAGTATTTT. This codes for CASSSGLASGDTQYF. This chain connects TRBV7-6 to TRBJ2-3; 10 bases map to TRBD2. The CDR3 sequence is 15 residues long. CDR1 SGHVS and CDR2 FNYEAQ come from the germline V gene. The junction had 7 bases not matched to a gene; V was cut back by 4 bases and J by 6 bases.

This clone was detected only a few times. The genes are TRBV6-5 and TRBJ2-5; weak D call: TRBD2 (6 bases). V gave up 8 bases and J gave up 2 bases, with 15 bases separating them. Germline V lookup: CDR1 MNHEY, CDR2 SVGAGI. The length of the CDR3 is 14 residues. The CDR3 here is CASGGGGPQETQYF. In DNA form, the CDR3 reads TGTGCCAGCGGTGGGGGAGGACCACAAGAGACCCAGTACTTC.

This sequence joins TRBV5-6 and TRBJ2-7; 7 bases line up with TRBD2. The CDR3 is 15 amino acids. Germline V CDR1 and CDR2: SGHDT, YYEEEE. V shed 2 bases, J shed 2 bases, and the junction held 7 bases outside the gene matches. The CDR3 sequence: CASSFQASGPYEQYF. CDR3 DNA sequence: TGTGCCAGCAGCTTTCAGGCTAGCGGCCCCTACGAGCAGTACTTC.

This sequence joins TRBV20-1 and TRBJ1-4, with D perhaps TRBD1 (5 bases). Germline loops: CDR1 DFQATT, CDR2 SNEGSKA (reference sequence). This CDR3 is 11 amino acids long. The V and J ends lost 6 bases and 7 bases respectively, with 9 bases between them. CDR3 region: CSAKRGEKLFF. The CDR3, as DNA: TGCAGTGCGAAAAGGGGTGAAAAACTGTTTTTT.

This clone was seen only a few times. This chain joins TRBV7-2 and TRBJ2-7; a weak D match, TRBD2 (6 bases). The CDR3 loop spans 14 amino acids. CDR1 SGHTA and CDR2 FQGNSA come from the germline V gene. With 6 bases removed from V and 1 base from J, the gap between germline ends came to 13 bases. CDR3: CASSPGLLSYEQYF. CDR3 DNA sequence: TGTGCCAGCAGTCCGGGACTTTTATCCTACGAGCAGTACTTC. Full variable domain (remainder filled in from reference TRBV7-2 and TRBJ2-7): GAGVSQSPSNKVTEKGKDVELRCDPISGHTALYWYRQSLGQGLEFLIYFQGNSAPDKSGLPSDRFSAERTGGSVSTLTIQRTQQEDSAVYLCASSPGLLSYEQYFGPGTRLTVT.

The chain combines TRBV4-3 with TRBJ2-1; 11 nucleotides line up with TRBD2. CDR3 size: 19 residues. CDR1 LGHNA and CDR2 YSLEER come from the germline V gene. V dropped 1 base and J dropped 2; count of bases not matched to a gene: 10. The CDR3 nucleotides are TGCGCCAGCAGCCAAGCCGCTAGCGGGAGGATCTCCGCCTACAATGAGCAGTTCTTC. It is translated as CASSQAASGRISAYNEQFF.

This clone was counted between two and nine times. The genes are TRBV7-9 and TRBJ2-1, with 7 bases identical to TRBD2. The CDR3 spans 13 residues. V lost 6 bases to trimming and J lost 8 bases; unmatched junction nucleotides: 7. CDR1 is SEHNR, CDR2 FQNEAQ, per germline (reference sequence). CDR3 DNA: TGTGCCAGCAGGCCGACTAGCCTCGATGAGCAGTTCTTC. It specifies CASRPTSLDEQFF.

This clone showed up just a few times. The rearrangement joins TRBV11-2 to TRBJ2-2, with D perhaps matching TRBD2 (7 bases). CDR3 length: 14 amino acids. The germline V gene encodes CDR1 SGHAT and CDR2 FQNNGV. V was cut by 4 bases and J by 7 bases, with 13 bases left in between. CDR3 amino acids: CASSSMGGHGELFF. The CDR3 DNA sequence: TGTGCCAGCAGCTCGATGGGGGGGCACGGGGAGCTGTTTTTT. Using reference TRBV11-2 and TRBJ2-2 for the parts outside the CDR3, the full variable domain is EAGVAQSPRYKIIEKRQSVAFWCNPISGHATLYWYQQILGQGPKLLIQFQNNGVVDDSQLPKDRFSAERLKGVDSTLKIQPAKLEDSAVYLCASSSMGGHGELFFGEGSRLTVL.

The V and J genes are TRBV28 and TRBJ2-1; a possible D gene is TRBD2 (6 bases). This CDR3 region has 13 residues. V shed 2 bases and J shed 10 bases, with 12 bases lying between them. The germline gives CDR1 MDHEN, CDR2 SYDVKM. CDR3 coding DNA: TGTGCCAGCAGTTTAACTAGCTCTCTAGAGCAGTTCTTC. Its translation: CASSLTSSLEQFF.

This clone was seen more than once but under ten times. The chain recombines TRBV6-1 with TRBJ2-3, with 11 bases matching TRBD2. CDR3 length: 17 amino acids. V trimming: 2 bases; J trimming: 4 bases; junction bases outside the gene matches: 8. Per germline, CDR1 MNHNS and CDR2 SASEGT. CDR3 in amino acids: CASSEPLQLAGADTQYF. CDR3 bases: TGTGCCAGCAGTGAACCTCTGCAACTAGCGGGAGCAGATACGCAGTATTTT.

This clone was detected a few times. The chain combines TRBV7-3 with TRBJ2-5; 12 bases match TRBD2. V lost 1 base to trimming and J lost 1 base; unmatched junction nucleotides: 7. The CDR3 has 18 amino acids. Germline V gene lookup returns CDR1 SGHTA and CDR2 FQGTGA. CDR3: CASSLRGVTSGSQETQYF. CDR3 nucleotides: TGTGCCAGCAGCTTAAGGGGCGTGACTAGCGGGAGCCAAGAGACCCAGTACTTC.

The rearrangement uses TRBV5-1 and TRBJ1-2; a possible D gene is TRBD1 (5 bases). Germline lookup yields CDR1 SGHRS and CDR2 YFSETQ. The CDR3 runs 14 residues. V lost 0 bases, J lost 7 bases, and 13 bases lay in between. CDR3 residues: CASSLGQGDGGYTF. CDR3 sequence (DNA): TGCGCCAGCAGCTTGGGCCAGGGCGATGGTGGCTACACCTTC. Variable domain in full (rest from reference TRBV5-1 and TRBJ1-2): KAGVTQTPRYLIKTRGQQVTLSCSPISGHRSVSWYQQTPGQGLQFLFEYFSETQRNKGNFPGRFSGRQFSNSRSEMNVSTLELGDSALYLCASSLGQGDGGYTFGSGTRLTVV.

The V gene is TRBV30, the J gene TRBJ2-5; D is possibly TRBD2 (6 bases). CDR3 length: 14 amino acids. Trimming took 2 bases from V and 1 from J, leaving 11 bases between them. The germline gives CDR1 GTSNPN, CDR2 SVGIG (reference sequence). CDR3: CAWSSGGIQETQYF. CDR3 coding DNA: TGTGCCTGGAGTAGCGGCGGGATCCAAGAGACCCAGTACTTC.

This clone was counted only a few times. The rearrangement uses TRBV5-6 and TRBJ2-5, with 10 bases matching TRBD2. The CDR3 is made up of 16 amino acids. The junction had 10 bases not matched to a gene; V was cut back by 4 bases and J by 4 bases. Germline V lookup: CDR1 SGHDT, CDR2 YYEEEE. The CDR3 coding sequence is TGTGCCAGCAGCCCGTGGACTAGCGGAACAAGAGAGACCCAGTACTTC. It is translated as CASSPWTSGTRETQYF.

The chain has TRBV6-7 and TRBJ2-2, with a tentative D call TRBD1 (5 bases). TRBV6-7 is recorded as an ORF, its role being uncertain. CDR3 length: 16 amino acids. Trimming removed 4 bases from V and 6 bases from J, with 18 bases in between. The CDR3 is CASSSQLFGAAGELFF. CDR3 DNA: TGTGCCAGCAGTTCCCAGCTGTTTGGGGCGGCCGGGGAGCTGTTTTTT.

This clone was seen more than once but under ten times. The V gene is TRBV29-1, the J gene TRBJ2-2, with D hard to call. V gave up 7 bases and J gave up 0 bases, with 9 bases separating them. CDR3 length: 13 residues. Germline assignment: CDR1 SQVTM and CDR2 ANQGSEA. As DNA, the CDR3 is TGCAGCGGCCGGGTTTCGAACACCGGGGAGCTGTTTTTT. It codes for CSGRVSNTGELFF.

The chain recombines TRBV7-2 with TRBJ2-5; D perhaps matches TRBD2 (5 bases). The V gene's germline CDR1 is SGHTA and CDR2 FQGNSA. The CDR3 is made up of 13 amino acids. The V gene lost 1 base and the J gene lost 5 bases, with 8 bases spanning the gap. This CDR3 reads CASSLERAETQYF. The CDR3 DNA reads TGTGCCAGCAGCTTAGAGAGGGCGGAGACCCAGTACTTC.

The rearrangement joins TRBV7-9 to TRBJ2-1; 7 nucleotides match TRBD1. J lost 5 bases, V lost 5 bases, and 9 bases had no gene match. This CDR3 has 15 residues. Germline V lookup: CDR1 SEHNR, CDR2 FQNEAQ (reference sequence). The CDR3 sequence: CASSTRDRMNNEQFF. In DNA, the CDR3 is TGTGCCAGCAGCACGAGGGACAGAATGAACAATGAGCAGTTCTTC.

The chain recombines TRBV27 with TRBJ2-5, with D possibly matching TRBD1 (5 bases). CDR1 is MNHEY, CDR2 SMNVEV, per germline (reference sequence). The CDR3 length is 15 residues. Deletions cut 5 bases from V and 7 bases from J, with 20 bases between. The CDR3, as DNA: TGTGCCAGCAGTCCCCAGATAAGGGGTCCAGTGACCCAGTACTTC. Translating gives CASSPQIRGPVTQYF.

The chain recombines TRBV14 with TRBJ2-5; 11 bases are a match to TRBD2. Germline-derived CDR1 and CDR2 are SGHDN and FVKESK. Trimming at V came to 1 base and at J to 5 bases, leaving 9 bases not matched to a gene. The length of the CDR3 is 17 residues. This chain's CDR3 is CASSQGALAGGVETQYF. The CDR3 region has the DNA TGTGCCAGCAGCCAAGGTGCCCTAGCGGGAGGTGTCGAGACCCAGTACTTC.

The chain links TRBV28 to TRBJ2-7; perhaps TRBD2 as D (6 bases). Trimming removed 7 bases at V and 1 base at J, with 11 bases between. The CDR3 is 13 amino acids. The V gene's germline CDR1 is MDHEN and CDR2 SYDVKM. The CDR3, as DNA: TGTGCCAGCAAGGAGGGCCCTTCCTACGAGCAGTACTTC. Protein: CASKEGPSYEQYF.